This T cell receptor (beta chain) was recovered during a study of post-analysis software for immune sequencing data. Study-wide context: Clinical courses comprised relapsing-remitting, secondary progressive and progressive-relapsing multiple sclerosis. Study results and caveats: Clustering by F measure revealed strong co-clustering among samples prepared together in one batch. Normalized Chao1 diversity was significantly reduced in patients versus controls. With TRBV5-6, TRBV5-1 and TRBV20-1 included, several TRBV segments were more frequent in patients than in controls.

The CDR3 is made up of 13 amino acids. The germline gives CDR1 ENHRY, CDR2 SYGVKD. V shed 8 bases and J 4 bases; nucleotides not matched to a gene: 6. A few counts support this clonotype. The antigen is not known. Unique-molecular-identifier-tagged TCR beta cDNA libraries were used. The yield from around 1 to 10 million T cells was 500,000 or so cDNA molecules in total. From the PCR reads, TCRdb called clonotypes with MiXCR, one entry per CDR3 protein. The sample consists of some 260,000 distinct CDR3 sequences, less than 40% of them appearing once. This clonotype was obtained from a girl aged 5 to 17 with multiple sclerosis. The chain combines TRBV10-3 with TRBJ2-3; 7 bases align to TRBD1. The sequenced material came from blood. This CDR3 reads CAIVGTESDTQYF. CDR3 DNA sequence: TGTGCCATCGTCGGGACAGAATCAGATACGCAGTATTTT.